Listed below are T cell receptor beta chains from one sample, sequenced in a study of blood T cells in healthy people across ages. One entry per CDR3 protein results from TCRdb running MiXCR on the 5' RACE reads. The profile shows about 1.5 million distinct CDR3 sequences, 42% of them singletons. Sequencing was performed on blood. The receptors originated from a woman younger than 30 in good health. The CDR3 runs from the conserved cysteine through the conserved F or W. The D gene is left open where the match is weak. For some rows the clone size is stated as once, few or many, or as a class when expanded; others skip it.

D,J,size,length,V,CDR3,DNA
NA,TRBJ1-4,NA,15,TRBV21-1,CASRPPTQVGKKLFF,TGTGCCAGCAGGCCCCCGACCCAAGTCGGGAAAAAACTGTTTTTT
NA,TRBJ1-3,NA,15,TRBV3-1,CASTQGPPSGNTIYF,TGTGCCAGCACCCAGGGACCGCCCTCTGGAAACACCATATATTTT
TRBD1,TRBJ1-1,NA,13,TRBV6-5,CASSSRGQNEAFF,TGTGCCAGCAGTTCGAGGGGGCAAAATGAAGCTTTCTTT
NA,TRBJ1-1,NA,16,TRBV12-3/TRBV12-4,CASSFIPREMNTEAFF,TGTGCCAGCAGTTTTATTCCCCGAGAAATGAACACTGAAGCTTTCTTT
NA,TRBJ1-5,NA,14,TRBV6-2/TRBV6-3,CASSYSTGGQPQHF,TGTGCCAGCAGTTACTCGACAGGCGGGCAGCCCCAGCATTTT
NA,TRBJ1-1,NA,15,TRBV11-3,CASSTSRGPNTEAFF,TGTGCCAGCAGCACTAGTAGGGGACCGAACACTGAAGCTTTCTTT
TRBD2,TRBJ2-1,once,15,TRBV7-8,CASSPWGRDPDEQFF,TGTGCCAGCAGCCCATGGGGGAGGGACCCGGATGAGCAGTTCTTC
NA,TRBJ1-4,NA,14,TRBV7-2,CASSLDGVNEKLFF,TGTGCCAGCAGCTTGGACGGAGTTAATGAAAAACTGTTTTTT
NA,TRBJ1-6,NA,15,TRBV3-1,CASSQDGTATSPLHF,TGTGCCAGCAGCCAAGATGGGACGGCCACTTCACCCCTCCACTTT
TRBD1,TRBJ2-3,many,17,TRBV7-9,CASSSLTGQTSTDTQYF,TGTGCCAGCAGCTCCCTAACGGGACAGACTAGCACAGATACGCAGTATTTT
TRBD2,TRBJ2-7,NA,16,TRBV10-3,CAIGGPGEGTNYEQYF,TGTGCCATCGGTGGCCCCGGGGAGGGGACGAACTACGAGCAGTACTTC
NA,TRBJ2-7,few,16,TRBV5-5,CASSLVASGPTYEQYF,TGTGCCAGCAGCTTGGTGGCCAGCGGGCCTACCTACGAGCAGTACTTC
TRBD2,TRBJ2-1,NA,16,TRBV7-2,CASSLAGSGVYNKQFF,TGTGCCAGCAGCTTAGCGGGTAGCGGGGTCTACAATAAGCAGTTCTTC
NA,TRBJ2-7,NA,15,TRBV5-1,CASSLALSPTYEQYF,TGCGCCAGCAGCTTGGCGCTCTCACCTACCTACGAGCAGTACTTC
NA,TRBJ2-2,NA,17,TRBV2,CASSGLWGNSNTGELFF,TGTGCCAGCAGTGGATTATGGGGGAACTCGAACACCGGGGAGCTGTTTTTT
NA,TRBJ2-1,NA,14,TRBV27,CASSNRGQTKGQFF,TGTGCCAGCAGTAACCGCGGACAGACTAAAGGGCAGTTCTTC
NA,TRBJ2-3,once,15,TRBV19,CASSMPGLGTDTQYF,TGTGCCAGTAGTATGCCGGGACTTGGCACAGATACGCAGTATTTT
NA,TRBJ2-7,NA,19,TRBV12-5,CASGSQKVGGTPSYNEQYF,TGTGCTAGTGGTTCCCAAAAGGTGGGGGGCACCCCGAGTTACAATGAGCAGTACTTC
NA,TRBJ1-5,NA,14,TRBV7-6,CASSSSGRDQPQHF,TGTGCCAGCAGCTCATCGGGGCGCGATCAGCCCCAGCATTTT
TRBD2,TRBJ2-3,NA,16,TRBV6-1,CASSEERGGRTDTQYF,TGTGCCAGCAGTGAAGAACGGGGGGGCCGAACAGATACGCAGTATTTT
TRBD2,TRBJ2-7,NA,13,TRBV30,CAWTGTTYNEQYF,TGTGCCTGGACAGGGACTACGTACAATGAGCAGTACTTC
TRBD1,TRBJ2-5,NA,16,TRBV7-7,CASSLAPGQGKETQYF,TGTGCCAGCAGCTTAGCCCCGGGACAGGGGAAAGAGACCCAGTACTTC
NA,TRBJ1-6,few,13,TRBV7-3,CASSPWAVSPLHF,TGTGCCAGCAGCCCCTGGGCTGTTTCACCCCTCCACTTT
TRBD2,TRBJ2-5,NA,15,TRBV30,CAWSDLLAATETQYF,TGTGCCTGGAGCGATCTACTAGCGGCTACAGAGACCCAGTACTTC